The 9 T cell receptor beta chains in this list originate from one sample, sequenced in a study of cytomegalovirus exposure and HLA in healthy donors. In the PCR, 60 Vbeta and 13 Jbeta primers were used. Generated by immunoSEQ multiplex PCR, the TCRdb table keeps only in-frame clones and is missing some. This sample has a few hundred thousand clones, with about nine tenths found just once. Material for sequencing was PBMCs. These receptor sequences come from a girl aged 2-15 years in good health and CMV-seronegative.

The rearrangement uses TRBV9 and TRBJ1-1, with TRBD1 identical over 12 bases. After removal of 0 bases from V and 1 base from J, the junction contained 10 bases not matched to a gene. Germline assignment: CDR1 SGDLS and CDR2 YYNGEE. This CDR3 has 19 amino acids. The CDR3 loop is CASSVGIRGTGGKNTEAFF. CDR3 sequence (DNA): TGTGCCAGCAGCGTAGGTATCCGGGGGACAGGGGGCAAGAACACTGAAGCTTTCTTT.

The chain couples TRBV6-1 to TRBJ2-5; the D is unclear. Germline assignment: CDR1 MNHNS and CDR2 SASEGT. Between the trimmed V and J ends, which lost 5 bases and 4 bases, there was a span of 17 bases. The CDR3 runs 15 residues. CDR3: CASSSPFRSPETQYF. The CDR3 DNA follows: TGTGCCAGCAGTTCGCCTTTTCGAAGCCCAGAGACCCAGTACTTC.

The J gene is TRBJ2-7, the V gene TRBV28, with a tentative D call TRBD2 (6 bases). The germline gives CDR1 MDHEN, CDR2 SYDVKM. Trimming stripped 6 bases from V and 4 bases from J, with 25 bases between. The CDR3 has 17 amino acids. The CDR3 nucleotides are TGTGCCAGCAGCCCGAGGCCCTCCGGGGGACGCCTTTACGAGCAGTACTTC. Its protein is CASSPRPSGGRLYEQYF.

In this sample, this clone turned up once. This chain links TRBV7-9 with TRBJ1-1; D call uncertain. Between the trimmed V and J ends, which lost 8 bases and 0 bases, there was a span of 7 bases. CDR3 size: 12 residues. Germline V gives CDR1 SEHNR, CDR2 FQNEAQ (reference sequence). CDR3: CASGQVNTEAFF. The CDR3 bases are TGTGCCAGCGGGCAGGTGAACACTGAAGCTTTCTTT.

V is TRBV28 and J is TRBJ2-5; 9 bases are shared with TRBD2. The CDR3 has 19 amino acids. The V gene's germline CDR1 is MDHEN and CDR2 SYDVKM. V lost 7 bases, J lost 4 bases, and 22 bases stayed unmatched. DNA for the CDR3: TGTGCCAGCAACCCACCAAAAGGGGTAGCGGGGGCCTTGATAGAGACCCAGTACTTC. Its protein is CASNPPKGVAGALIETQYF.

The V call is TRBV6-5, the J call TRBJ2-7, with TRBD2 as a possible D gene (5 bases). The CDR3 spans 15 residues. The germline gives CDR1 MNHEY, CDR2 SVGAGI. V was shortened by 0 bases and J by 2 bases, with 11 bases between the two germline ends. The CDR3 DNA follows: TGTGCCAGCAGTTACTCTCCGGGGTCGCCCTACGAGCAGTACTTC. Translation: CASSYSPGSPYEQYF.

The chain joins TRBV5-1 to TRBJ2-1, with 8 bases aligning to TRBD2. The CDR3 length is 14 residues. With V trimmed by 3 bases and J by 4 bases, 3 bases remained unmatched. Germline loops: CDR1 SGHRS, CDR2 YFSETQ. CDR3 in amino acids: CASSSGTRYNEQFF. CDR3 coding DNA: TGCGCCAGCAGCTCCGGGACTAGGTACAATGAGCAGTTCTTC.

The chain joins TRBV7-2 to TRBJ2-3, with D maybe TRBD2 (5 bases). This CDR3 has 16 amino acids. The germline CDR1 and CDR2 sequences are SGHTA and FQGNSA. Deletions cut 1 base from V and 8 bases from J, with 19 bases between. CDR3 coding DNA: TGTGCCAGCAGCTTAGACTTCGAGGGTCTAGATGCTACGCAGTATTTT. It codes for CASSLDFEGLDATQYF.

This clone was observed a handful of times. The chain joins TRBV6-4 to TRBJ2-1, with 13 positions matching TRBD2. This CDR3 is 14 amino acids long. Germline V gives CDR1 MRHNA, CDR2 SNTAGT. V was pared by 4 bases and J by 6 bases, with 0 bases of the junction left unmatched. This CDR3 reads CASSGTSGSNEQFF. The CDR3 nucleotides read TGTGCCAGCAGTGGGACTAGCGGGAGCAATGAGCAGTTCTTC.